This passage covers 24 T cell receptor beta chains from one sample sequenced in a study of blood T cell repertoires in COVID-19. Only in-frame clones appear in the TCRdb table, and some are missing; sequencing was by immunoSEQ multiplex PCR. Here the sample spans some 99,000 clones, approximately 72% being singletons. Sequenced material: peripheral blood. These receptors were collected from a man in his sixties or seventies with acute or convalescent COVID-19.

The rearrangement links TRBV28 to TRBJ1-2; no clear D gene. The germline gives CDR1 MDHEN, CDR2 SYDVKM. The CDR3 consists of 12 residues. V gave up 2 bases and J gave up 9 bases, with 10 bases separating them. CDR3 DNA: TGTGCCAGCAGTTTAGGCGGGCTAAGCTACACCTTC. Translation: CASSLGGLSYTF.

This chain joins TRBV19 and TRBJ1-1, with D unresolved. Germline CDR1 and CDR2: LNHDA and SQIVND (reference sequence). V was pared by 0 bases and J by 1 base, with 9 bases between. This CDR3 contains 15 residues. The CDR3, as DNA: TGTGCCAGTAGTATAGAGCCACACCAGAACACTGAAGCTTTCTTT. Encoded protein: CASSIEPHQNTEAFF.

CDR3 bases: TGCGCCAGCACCTCGAGCTCCTATAATTCACCCCTCCACTTT. Protein product: CASTSSSYNSPLHF. The rearrangement uses TRBV5-1 and TRBJ1-6; no definite D call. The CDR3 loop spans 14 amino acids. V lost 6 bases, J lost 0 bases, and 7 bases lay in between. Germline V lookup: CDR1 SGHRS, CDR2 YFSETQ.

The V gene is TRBV6-5, the J gene TRBJ2-7, with 8 bases identical to TRBD2. In germline, CDR1 is MNHEY, CDR2 SVGAGI. This CDR3 comprises 14 residues. Germline trimming cut 6 bases from V and 0 bases from J; bases unmatched to any gene: 4. CDR3 amino acids: CASSPGLVSYEQYF. For the CDR3, the DNA is TGTGCCAGCAGCCCGGGACTAGTCTCCTACGAGCAGTACTTC.

This clone was seen repeatedly, ten times or more. V is TRBV14 and J is TRBJ2-7; possible D gene TRBD2, 7 bases. This CDR3 is 15 amino acids long. V was trimmed by 4 bases and J by 0 bases, leaving 13 bases between them. The germline V gene has CDR1 SGHDN and CDR2 FVKESK. CDR3 nucleotide sequence: TGTGCCAGCAGCCGAGGACTAGGGGGCTCCTACGAGCAGTACTTC. It yields the protein CASSRGLGGSYEQYF.

Only a few counts were recorded for this clone. This chain joins TRBV19 and TRBJ1-5, with 9 bases matching TRBD1. Germline trimming cut 5 bases from V and 0 bases from J; bases unmatched to any gene: 11. Germline V CDR1 and CDR2: LNHDA, SQIVND (reference sequence). CDR3 length: 18 residues. CDR3 amino acids: CASSVTGGGGYSNQPQHF. DNA of the CDR3: TGTGCCAGTAGTGTCACAGGGGGCGGGGGATATAGCAATCAGCCCCAGCATTTT.

DNA of the CDR3: TGTGCCAGCAGCTTGGAGGCTAGCGGGAGGCCGGGCTCCTACAATGAGCAGTTCTTC. Translating gives CASSLEASGRPGSYNEQFF. The V call is TRBV7-6, the J call TRBJ2-1; 11 bases are a match to TRBD2. Germline V gene lookup returns CDR1 SGHVS and CDR2 FNYEAQ. The J segment lost 0 bases and the V segment lost 3 bases, leaving 10 bases of the junction unmatched. CDR3 size: 19 residues.

The rearrangement joins TRBV27 to TRBJ2-1; TRBD2 matches at 7 bases. The germline V gene has CDR1 MNHEY and CDR2 SMNVEV (reference sequence). The CDR3 runs 16 residues. J was trimmed by 8 bases and V by 0 bases; bases with no gene match: 10. CDR3 in DNA: TGTGCCAGCAGTTTATCCTTCGGGGGAGGGCCCCATGAGCAGTTCTTC. It specifies CASSLSFGGGPHEQFF.

V usage is TRBV2 and J usage is TRBJ2-5; the match to TRBD1 covers 7 bases. Germline values: CDR1 SNHLY, CDR2 FYNNEI. With 6 bases clipped from V and 7 bases from J, the junction kept 8 bases outside the gene matches. This CDR3 spans 13 amino acids. CDR3 bases: TGTGCCAGCAGGTTTGGACAGGCGGGGACCCAGTACTTC. It specifies CASRFGQAGTQYF.

The chain combines TRBV6-1 with TRBJ1-5; D gene ambiguous. Germline-derived CDR1 and CDR2 are MNHNS and SASEGT. The CDR3 consists of 14 residues. V dropped 0 bases and J dropped 4 bases, with 7 bases sitting between them. CDR3: CASSEAVENQPQHF. CDR3 DNA: TGTGCCAGCAGTGAAGCGGTAGAGAATCAGCCCCAGCATTTT.

The genes are TRBV12-2 and TRBJ2-7; TRBD2, as called in the table, went unchecked against the DNA. TRBV12-2 is an annotated pseudogene. The length of the CDR3 is 15 residues. The CDR3 bases are TGTGCAAGTCGCTTAGCCGGCCGGCTAGCCAGCGAGCAGTACTTC. Its protein is CASRLAGRLASEQYF.

The chain employs TRBV10-3 and TRBJ1-5, with a weak D call TRBD1 (5 bases). The length of the CDR3 is 14 residues. V dropped 10 bases and J dropped 2 bases, with 15 bases sitting between them. Germline V gives CDR1 ENHRY, CDR2 SYGVKD. CDR3 sequence: CATEQDLGNQPQHF. CDR3 DNA sequence: TGTGCCACGGAACAGGACCTGGGCAATCAGCCCCAGCATTTT.

J is TRBJ1-1 and V is TRBV28; D is possibly TRBD1 (6 bases). Looked up from germline, CDR1 is MDHEN and CDR2 is SYDVKM. Trimming removed 4 bases at V and 2 bases at J, with 8 bases between. The CDR3 spans 13 residues. The CDR3 is CASSSQGNTEAFF. For the CDR3, the DNA is TGTGCCAGCAGTTCACAGGGCAACACTGAAGCTTTCTTT.

The rearrangement joins TRBV7-3 to TRBJ2-1, with 7 positions matching TRBD2. From germline, CDR1 is SGHTA and CDR2 FQGTGA. Trimming removed 5 bases from V and 13 bases from J; junction bases left unmatched: 11. This CDR3 has 13 amino acids. The CDR3 DNA follows: TGTGCCAGCAGCCCGACGACGACTAGCTACCAGTTCTTC. This codes for CASSPTTTSYQFF. The entire variable domain, with the rest obtained from reference TRBV7-3 and TRBJ2-1, is as follows: GAGVSQTPSNKVTEKGKYVELRCDPISGHTALYWYRQSLGQGPEFLIYFQGTGAADDSGLPNDRFFAVRPEGSVSTLKIQRTERGDSAVYLCASSPTTTSYQFFGPGTRLTVL.

The chain has TRBV28 and TRBJ2-6; weak D call: TRBD2 (5 bases). Trimming removed 5 bases at V and 1 base at J, with 15 bases between. In germline, CDR1 is MDHEN, CDR2 SYDVKM. The CDR3 runs 17 residues. The CDR3 loop is CASSRAGLESGANVLTF. The CDR3 region has the DNA TGTGCCAGCAGTAGGGCGGGTCTAGAGTCTGGGGCCAACGTCCTGACTTTC.

The chain uses TRBV6-2 or TRBV6-3 and TRBJ1-2; 7 nucleotides agree with TRBD1. Unmatched junction bases numbered 11, after V lost 6 bases and J lost 4 bases. Germline loops: CDR1 MNHEY, CDR2 SVGEGT. This CDR3 is built from 15 residues. The CDR3, as DNA: TGTGCCAGCAGCCGACAGGGACGGCGCTTCTATGGCTACACCTTC. It is translated as CASSRQGRRFYGYTF.

This chain joins TRBV7-6 and TRBJ2-1; 13 bases match TRBD2. Trimming took 5 bases from V and 7 from J; bases not matched to a gene: 8. Germline CDR1 is SGHVS and CDR2 is FNYEAQ. CDR3 size: 16 residues. The CDR3 here is CASSVDTSGGGNEQFF. CDR3 nucleotide sequence: TGTGCCAGCAGCGTGGACACTAGCGGGGGGGGGAATGAGCAGTTCTTC. Together with reference TRBV7-6 and TRBJ2-1, the CDR3 gives the full variable domain: GAGVSQSPRYKVTKRGQDVALRCDPISGHVSLYWYRQALGQGPEFLTYFNYEAQQDKSGLPNDRFSAERPEGSISTLTIQRTEQRDSAMYRCASSVDTSGGGNEQFFGPGTRLTVL.

This chain connects TRBV7-9 to TRBJ1-1, with TRBD1 matching 9 bases. The length of the CDR3 is 12 residues. Looked up from germline, CDR1 is SEHNR and CDR2 is FQNEAQ (reference sequence). J lost 11 bases, V lost 5 bases, and 6 bases had no gene match. The CDR3 nucleotides read TGTGCCAGCAGCCGGACAGGGGACCGGGCTTTCTTT. It is translated as CASSRTGDRAFF.

J is TRBJ2-7 and V is TRBV29-1, with a weak D call TRBD2 (5 bases). CDR3 size: 12 residues. The germline V gene has CDR1 SQVTM and CDR2 ANQGSEA. Between the trimmed V and J ends, which lost 8 bases and 6 bases, there was a span of 17 bases. CDR3 nucleotide sequence: TGCAGCTATTGTAGCGTCTCCAGCGAGCAGTACTTC. It is translated as CSYCSVSSEQYF.

The chain links TRBV7-2 to TRBJ2-3; D possibly corresponds to TRBD1 (6 bases). This CDR3 has 15 amino acids. CDR1 is SGHTA, CDR2 FQGNSA, per germline. V was trimmed by 4 bases and J by 6 bases, leaving 17 bases between them. The CDR3 spells CASSSQPTQGDTQYF. CDR3 nucleotides: TGTGCCAGCAGCTCCCAACCCACGCAGGGGGATACGCAGTATTTT.

CDR3 coding DNA: TGTGCCAGTAGCGATAGGAGGAATGAGCAGTTCTTC. Translated: CASSDRRNEQFF. The chain employs TRBV19 and TRBJ2-1; D is perhaps TRBD2 (5 bases). Deletions cut 6 bases from V and 7 bases from J, with 10 bases between. This CDR3 has 12 amino acids. CDR1 and CDR2 from the germline V gene are LNHDA and SQIVND (reference sequence).

CDR3 loop: CASRTTGLNTGELFF. DNA for the CDR3: TGTGCCAGCAGGACGACAGGGTTGAACACCGGGGAGCTGTTTTTT. The rearrangement uses TRBV28 and TRBJ2-2; 7 bases are a match to TRBD1. CDR1 and CDR2 (germline): MDHEN, SYDVKM. CDR3 length equals 15 residues. V lost 6 bases to trimming and J lost 1 base; unmatched junction nucleotides: 5.

This clone is a singleton in its sample. The rearrangement links TRBV6-5 to TRBJ2-7, with no clear D. This CDR3 region has 12 residues. V was clipped by 6 bases and J by 3 bases, with 9 bases between them. CDR1 and CDR2 from the germline V gene are MNHEY and SVGAGI. The chain's CDR3 is CASRLTGYEQYF. As DNA, the CDR3 is TGTGCCAGCAGGCTGACGGGCTACGAGCAGTACTTC.

The J gene is TRBJ1-1, the V gene TRBV5-1; D is possibly TRBD1 (5 bases). Germline CDR1 reads SGHRS; CDR2 reads YFSETQ. CDR3 size: 16 residues. Trimming removed 0 bases at V and 0 bases at J, with 12 bases between. This CDR3 is CASSLAGDGLNTEAFF. The CDR3 DNA sequence: TGCGCCAGCAGCTTGGCGGGGGACGGGCTGAACACTGAAGCTTTCTTT.